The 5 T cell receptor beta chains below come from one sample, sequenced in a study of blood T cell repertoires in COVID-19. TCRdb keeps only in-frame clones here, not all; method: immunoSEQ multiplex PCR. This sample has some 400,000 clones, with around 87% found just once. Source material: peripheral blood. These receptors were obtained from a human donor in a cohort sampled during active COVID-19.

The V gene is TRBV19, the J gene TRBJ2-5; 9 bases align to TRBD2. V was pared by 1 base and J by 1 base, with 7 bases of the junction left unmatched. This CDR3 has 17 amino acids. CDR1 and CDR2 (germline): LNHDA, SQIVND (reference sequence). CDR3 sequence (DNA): TGTGCCAGTAGTATAGGCCAACTAGCGGGCCTCCAAGAGACCCAGTACTTC. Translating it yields CASSIGQLAGLQETQYF.

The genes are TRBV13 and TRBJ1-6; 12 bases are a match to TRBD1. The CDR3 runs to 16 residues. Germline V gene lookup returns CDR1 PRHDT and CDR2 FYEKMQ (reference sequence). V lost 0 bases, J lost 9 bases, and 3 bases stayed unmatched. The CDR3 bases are TGTGCCAGCAGCTTAGGGCGGGGACAGGGGGCTTCACCCCTCCACTTT. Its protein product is CASSLGRGQGASPLHF.

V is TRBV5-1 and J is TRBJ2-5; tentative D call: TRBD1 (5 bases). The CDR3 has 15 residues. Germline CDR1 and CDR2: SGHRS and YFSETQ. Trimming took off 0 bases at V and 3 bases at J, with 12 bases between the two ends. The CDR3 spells CASSLGGLMEETQYF. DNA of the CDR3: TGCGCCAGCAGCTTGGGGGGCCTGATGGAAGAGACCCAGTACTTC.

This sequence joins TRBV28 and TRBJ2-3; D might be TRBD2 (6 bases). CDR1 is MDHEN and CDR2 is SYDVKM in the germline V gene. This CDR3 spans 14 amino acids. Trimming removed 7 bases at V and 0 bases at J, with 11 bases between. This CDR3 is CASKNSGSTDTQYF. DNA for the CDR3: TGTGCCAGCAAGAATAGCGGTAGCACAGATACGCAGTATTTT.

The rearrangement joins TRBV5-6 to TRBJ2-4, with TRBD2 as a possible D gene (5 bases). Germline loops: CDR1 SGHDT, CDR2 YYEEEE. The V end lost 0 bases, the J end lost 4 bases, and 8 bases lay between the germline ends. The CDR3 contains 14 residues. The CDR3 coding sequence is TGTGCCAGCAGCTTGGTAGAGGGAAAAAACATTCAGTACTTC. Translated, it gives CASSLVEGKNIQYF.